Listed below are T cell receptor beta chains from one sample, sequenced in a study of cytomegalovirus exposure and HLA in healthy donors. Profiled with immunoSEQ multiplex PCR; TCRdb holds only in-frame clones, not every one. The sample includes roughly 190,000 clones, over 80% of them seen just once. The sample consisted of PBMCs. These receptor sequences come from a woman between 50 and 59 years old in good health and CMV-seropositive. The CDR3 runs from the conserved cysteine through the conserved F or W. D genes are given only for firm matches. Not all rows give a size; the values are once, few, many and, for expanded clones, a class.

d_gene	abundance	v_gene	j_gene	CDR3aa	CDR3nt
NA	NA	TRBV13	TRBJ1-3	CASSPPGQTGNTIYF	TGTGCCAGCAGCCCCCCCGGACAGACTGGAAACACCATATATTTT
NA	NA	TRBV25-1	TRBJ1-2	CASRSTGERGYTF	TGTGCCAGCAGATCGACAGGAGAGAGGGGCTACACCTTC
TRBD1	NA	TRBV7-9	TRBJ2-1	CASSHTVDRVWEQFF	TGTGCCAGCAGCCATACCGTGGACAGGGTATGGGAGCAGTTCTTC
NA	NA	TRBV4-1	TRBJ2-2	CASSQEAGLVGELFF	TGCGCCAGCAGCCAGGAAGCAGGGTTAGTCGGGGAGCTGTTTTTT
NA	NA	TRBV5-1	TRBJ2-6	CASSPQGTANSGANVLTF	TGCGCCAGCAGCCCGCAGGGGACCGCGAACTCTGGGGCCAACGTCCTGACTTTC
TRBD1	once	TRBV5-8	TRBJ2-7	CASSPTTGLNYEQYF	TGTGCCAGCAGCCCGACGACAGGGCTTAACTACGAGCAGTACTTC
TRBD2	few	TRBV15	TRBJ2-5	CATSSGGTKETQYF	TGTGCCACCAGCAGTGGGGGGACTAAAGAGACCCAGTACTTC
TRBD1	many	TRBV27	TRBJ1-2	CASSSPSGGHPYGYTF	TGTGCCAGCAGTTCCCCCTCAGGGGGCCACCCCTATGGCTACACCTTC
NA	NA	TRBV19	TRBJ1-2	CASRNTLRVYGYTF	TGTGCCTCAAGGAACACCCTCCGGGTATATGGCTACACCTTC
TRBD1	few	TRBV18	TRBJ2-3	CASSPFGQGVGDTQYF	TGTGCCAGCTCACCGTTCGGTCAGGGGGTCGGCGATACGCAGTATTTT
NA	NA	TRBV4-3	TRBJ2-1	CASSPGAEFVWEQFF	TGCGCCAGCAGCCCAGGGGCGGAGTTCGTCTGGGAGCAGTTCTTC
NA	NA	TRBV18	TRBJ1-2	CASSPARGVYGYTF	TGTGCCAGCTCACCAGCCAGGGGAGTCTATGGCTACACCTTC
TRBD1	once	TRBV18	TRBJ2-7	CASSATTGQGAWEQYF	TGTGCCAGCTCAGCCACGACGGGACAGGGGGCATGGGAGCAGTACTTC
NA	once	TRBV19	TRBJ1-5	CASTRDGTLPQHF	TGTGCCAGTACCCGGGACGGGACACTGCCCCAGCATTTT
NA	NA	TRBV29-1	TRBJ1-6	CSVEEGAGSPLHF	TGCAGCGTTGAAGAGGGGGCTGGGTCACCCCTTCACTTT
TRBD2	NA	TRBV2	TRBJ2-2	CASIRTSGGTGELFF	TGTGCCAGCATAAGGACTAGCGGTGGCACCGGGGAGCTGTTTTTT
NA	NA	TRBV15	TRBJ1-2	CATSRDIPSGYTF	TGTGCCACCAGCAGAGATATACCAAGCGGCTACACCTTC
TRBD1	NA	TRBV7-4	TRBJ1-3	CASSFSRTGSSGNTIYF	TGTGCCAGCAGCTTTAGCCGGACAGGATCCTCTGGAAACACCATATATTTT
NA	NA	TRBV28	TRBJ1-1	CASSLGLNTEAFF	TGTGCCAGCAGTTTAGGGCTGAACACTGAAGCTTTCTTT
TRBD1	NA	TRBV10-2	TRBJ2-7	CASSGTGAYEQYF	TGCGCCAGCAGTGGGACAGGGGCCTACGAGCAGTACTTC
NA	NA	TRBV5-1	TRBJ2-5	CASSLAAQETQYF	TGCGCCAGCAGTTTAGCGGCACAAGAGACCCAGTACTTC
NA	NA	TRBV5-1	TRBJ1-3	CASSWDIAGNTIYF	TGCGCCAGCAGCTGGGACATTGCCGGAAACACCATATATTTT
NA	NA	TRBV9	TRBJ2-7	CASSVGVVGRQVEQYF	TGTGCCAGCAGCGTAGGGGTGGTTGGGAGGCAAGTCGAGCAGTACTTC
NA	NA	TRBV5-6	TRBJ2-1	CASSLPGDAREQFF	TGTGCCAGCAGCTTACCGGGGGACGCCCGTGAGCAGTTCTTC
NA	NA	TRBV5-1	TRBJ2-3	CASSLGVVPDTQYF	TGCGCCAGCAGCTTGGGCGTCGTCCCAGATACGCAGTATTTT
TRBD2	NA	TRBV4-2	TRBJ2-5	CASSQEMSAGETGETQYF	TGTGCCAGCAGCCAAGAGATGTCAGCGGGGGAAACCGGGGAGACCCAGTACTTC
TRBD1	once	TRBV18	TRBJ2-1	CASSRDRDHEQFF	TGTGCCAGCTCAAGGGACAGGGACCATGAGCAGTTCTTC
NA	NA	TRBV2	TRBJ1-1	CASRLMGQGRANTEAFF	TGTGCCAGCAGATTGATGGGGCAGGGCAGGGCGAACACTGAAGCTTTCTTT
NA	NA	TRBV5-1	TRBJ1-6	CASSSGRGTNNSPLHF	TGCGCCAGCAGCTCCGGCAGGGGAACTAATAATTCACCCCTCCACTTT
NA	NA	TRBV11-1	TRBJ2-3	CASSPNYHDTQYF	TGTGCCAGCAGCCCTAACTACCACGATACGCAGTATTTT
NA	NA	TRBV5-1	TRBJ2-3	CASSFGAGADTQYF	TGCGCCAGCAGCTTCGGGGCAGGGGCAGATACGCAGTATTTT
NA	few	TRBV7-9	TRBJ1-1	CASSSPKGGSTEAFF	TGTGCCAGCAGCTCGCCCAAGGGGGGGAGCACTGAAGCTTTCTTT
TRBD2	NA	TRBV9	TRBJ2-5	CASSVEGRLAGQETQYF	TGTGCCAGCAGCGTAGAAGGGAGACTAGCGGGGCAAGAGACCCAGTACTTC
NA	few	TRBV6-4	TRBJ1-1	CASSDNSGTAEAFF	TGTGCCAGCAGTGACAATAGCGGGACCGCTGAAGCTTTCTTT
TRBD1	NA	TRBV6-5	TRBJ1-1	CASSYSIAGQGAGAFF	TGTGCCAGCAGTTACTCGATTGCGGGACAGGGGGCTGGAGCTTTCTTT
TRBD1	NA	TRBV11-2	TRBJ1-1	CASGDRDTEAFF	TGTGCCAGCGGCGACAGGGACACTGAAGCTTTCTTT
TRBD1	NA	TRBV7-3	TRBJ1-1	CASSLEGQGDTEAFF	TGTGCCAGCAGCTTAGAGGGACAGGGAGACACTGAAGCTTTCTTT
NA	NA	TRBV4-1	TRBJ1-1	CASSQYGGADTEAFF	TGCGCCAGCAGCCAATACGGGGGGGCGGACACTGAAGCTTTCTTT
NA	NA	TRBV4-1	TRBJ1-1	CASSHRAMNTEAFF	TGCGCCAGCAGCCACAGGGCCATGAACACTGAAGCTTTCTTT
TRBD1	NA	TRBV9	TRBJ1-4	CASSARQGDSTNEKLFF	TGTGCCAGCAGCGCAAGACAGGGTGATTCAACTAATGAAAAACTGTTTTTT
NA	NA	TRBV7-2	TRBJ2-7	CASSRGLVFSYEQYF	TGTGCCAGCAGCCGTGGACTCGTTTTTTCCTACGAGCAGTACTTC
TRBD1	NA	TRBV5-4	TRBJ1-2	CASSFIPQQGARGYTF	TGTGCCAGCAGCTTTATCCCCCAACAGGGGGCAAGGGGCTACACCTTC
NA	NA	TRBV11-2	TRBJ2-3	CASKHYRATSTDTQYF	TGTGCCAGCAAACACTACAGGGCCACTAGCACAGATACGCAGTATTTT
NA	NA	TRBV18	TRBJ2-3	CASSPLGQGALASTDTQYF	TGTGCCAGCTCACCCCTCGGCCAGGGTGCTTTGGCTAGCACAGATACGCAGTATTTT
NA	NA	TRBV9	TRBJ2-5	CASSVAGEYQETQYF	TGTGCCAGCAGCGTAGCGGGGGAATACCAAGAGACCCAGTACTTC
TRBD2	NA	TRBV6-5	TRBJ2-7	CASSYSRASGYYEQYF	TGTGCCAGCAGTTACTCGAGGGCTAGCGGGTACTACGAGCAGTACTTC
NA	once	TRBV9	TRBJ1-1	CASSHIYGSRDTEAFF	TGTGCCAGCAGCCATATCTACGGATCGAGGGACACTGAAGCTTTCTTT
NA	NA	TRBV4-1	TRBJ1-4	CASSQAHQGIDEKLFF	TGCGCCAGCAGCCAAGCCCACCAGGGCATTGATGAAAAACTGTTTTTT
NA	NA	TRBV7-2	TRBJ2-3	CASSVGQTRLDTQYF	TGTGCCAGCAGCGTCGGACAGACACGTTTGGATACGCAGTATTTT
NA	few	TRBV10-3	TRBJ1-1	CAISDGDTEAFF	TGTGCCATCAGTGACGGTGACACTGAAGCTTTCTTT
NA	NA	TRBV6-1	TRBJ1-5	CASSEGKRIQNQPQHF	TGTGCCAGCAGTGAAGGGAAGAGGATCCAGAATCAGCCCCAGCATTTT
TRBD1	few	TRBV6-4	TRBJ2-3	CASSDSGQITDTQYF	TGTGCCAGCAGTGACTCGGGACAGATCACAGATACGCAGTATTTT
TRBD1	NA	TRBV11-1	TRBJ2-3	CASGDRVWADTQYF	TGTGCCAGCGGCGACAGGGTGTGGGCAGATACGCAGTATTTT
TRBD2	NA	TRBV11-2	TRBJ2-7	CASSSASGISYEQYF	TGTGCCAGCAGTTCCGCTAGCGGGATCTCCTACGAGCAGTACTTC
NA	few	TRBV5-4	TRBJ2-3	CASSFRLGGESYF	TGTGCCAGCAGCTTCCGCCTGGGCGGGGAGTCGTATTTT
TRBD1	NA	TRBV28	TRBJ2-5	CASSLSSWGTGGTWETQYF	TGTGCCAGCAGTTTATCCTCATGGGGGACAGGGGGTACGTGGGAGACCCAGTACTTC
NA	NA	TRBV30	TRBJ1-3	CAWSDPGLSGNTIYF	TGTGCCTGGAGTGACCCGGGACTCTCTGGAAACACCATATATTTT